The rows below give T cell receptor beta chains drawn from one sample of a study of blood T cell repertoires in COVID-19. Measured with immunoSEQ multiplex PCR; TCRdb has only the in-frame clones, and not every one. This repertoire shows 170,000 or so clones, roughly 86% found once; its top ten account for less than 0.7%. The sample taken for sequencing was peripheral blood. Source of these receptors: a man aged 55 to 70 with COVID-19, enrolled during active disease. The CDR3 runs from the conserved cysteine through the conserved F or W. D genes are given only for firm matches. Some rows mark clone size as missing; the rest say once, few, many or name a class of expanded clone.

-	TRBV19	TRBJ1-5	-	CASRNPYRRGSNQPQHF	TGTGCCAGTAGGAACCCCTACAGGCGAGGTAGCAATCAGCCCCAGCATTTT
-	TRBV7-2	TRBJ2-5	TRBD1	CASSRQGAIGETQYF	TGTGCCAGCAGCAGACAGGGGGCGATAGGAGAGACCCAGTACTTC
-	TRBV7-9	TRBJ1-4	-	CASSLGRNNEKLFF	TGTGCCAGCAGCTTAGGGAGAAATAATGAAAAACTGTTTTTT
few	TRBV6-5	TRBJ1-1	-	CASSYRGVTEAFF	TGTGCCAGCAGTTATCGGGGGGTTACTGAAGCTTTCTTT
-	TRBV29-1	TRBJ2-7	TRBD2	CSVELQRGKYEQYF	TGCAGCGTTGAATTACAGCGGGGGAAGTACGAGCAGTACTTC
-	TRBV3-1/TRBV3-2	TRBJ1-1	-	CASSQDFRGEAFF	TGTGCCAGCAGCCAAGATTTCAGGGGTGAAGCTTTCTTT
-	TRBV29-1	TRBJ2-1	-	CSVGPGGNSYNEQFF	-
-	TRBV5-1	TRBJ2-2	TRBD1	CASSSTGVGGELFF	TGCGCCAGCAGCTCTACAGGGGTCGGCGGGGAGCTGTTTTTT
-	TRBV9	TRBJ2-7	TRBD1	CASSVWDRGDGEQYF	TGTGCCAGCAGCGTTTGGGACAGGGGGGATGGCGAGCAGTACTTC
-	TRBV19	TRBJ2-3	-	CASSAPWASSADTQYF	TGTGCCAGTAGTGCCCCTTGGGCCTCTAGCGCCGATACGCAGTATTTT
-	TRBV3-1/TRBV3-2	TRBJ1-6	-	CASSQRGSDNSPLHF	TGTGCCAGCAGCCAGAGAGGTTCGGATAATTCACCCCTCCACTTT
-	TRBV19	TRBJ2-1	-	CASSTRAAVSYNEQFF	TGTGCCAGTAGTACCCGAGCGGCAGTCTCCTACAATGAGCAGTTCTTC